The 13 T cell receptor beta chains given below trace back to one sample, sequenced in a study of T cells after posttransplantation cyclophosphamide. Busulfan-fludarabine conditioning, marrow transplant, and cyclophosphamide on days +3 and +4 were administered. The protocol was immunoSEQ multiplex PCR, while the TCRdb copy is restricted to in-frame clones and leaves out a portion. The sample is made up of about 5,700 clones, none counted only once. Material: PBMCs, obtained after allogeneic stem cell transplant with posttransplant cyclophosphamide. These TCRs come from a male patient between 55 and 70 years old who received an allogeneic stem cell transplant from a related donor, was CMV-positive, and had no GVHD. Some T cells may have originated in the graft donor.

This clone was detected many times. The rearrangement joins TRBV7-6 to TRBJ2-1; 8 positions match TRBD2. This CDR3 comprises 17 residues. Germline V gene sequence: CDR1 SGHVS, CDR2 FNYEAQ. J gave up 6 bases and V 1 base, and 11 bases lay outside the gene matches. For the CDR3, the DNA is TGTGCCAGCAGCTTAGAGTCCTTTGGCGGGACTAGCAATGAGCAGTTCTTC. The encoded protein is CASSLESFGGTSNEQFF.

Many counts were recorded for this clone. V usage is TRBV7-9 and J usage is TRBJ1-2; D might be TRBD1 (6 bases). The germline V gene has CDR1 SEHNR and CDR2 FQNEAQ (reference sequence). Trimming took 2 bases from V and 5 from J, leaving 21 bases between them. The CDR3 totals 17 residues. CDR3 DNA: TGTGCCAGCAGCTTACCCCGCTGGGGCAGGGGTGGGTATGGCTACACCTTC. The encoded protein is CASSLPRWGRGGYGYTF. Full variable domain (rest looked up from reference TRBV7-9 and TRBJ1-2): DTGVSQNPRHKITKRGQNVTFRCDPISEHNRLYWYRQTLGQGPEFLTYFQNEAQLEKSRLLSDRFSAERPKGSFSTLEIQRTEQGDSAMYLCASSLPRWGRGGYGYTFGSGTRLTVV.

At least ten counts were recorded for this clone. The chain employs TRBV5-1 and TRBJ1-2, with 8 bases aligning to TRBD1. Trimming cost V 2 bases and J 2 bases; bases outside gene matches: 14. Per germline, CDR1 SGHRS and CDR2 YFSETQ. The CDR3 has 18 amino acids. CDR3 nucleotide sequence: TGCGCCAGCAGCTTAGGACAGGGAGTCGCCCCATCCAACTATGGCTACACCTTC. This encodes CASSLGQGVAPSNYGYTF. Combining the CDR3 with reference TRBV5-1 and TRBJ1-2 gives the whole variable domain KAGVTQTPRYLIKTRGQQVTLSCSPISGHRSVSWYQQTPGQGLQFLFEYFSETQRNKGNFPGRFSGRQFSNSRSEMNVSTLELGDSALYLCASSLGQGVAPSNYGYTFGSGTRLTVV.

The chain employs TRBV7-6 and TRBJ2-7; unclear D gene. Germline V gene lookup returns CDR1 SGHVS and CDR2 FNYEAQ. Trimming removed 5 bases from V and 5 bases from J, with 16 bases in between. The CDR3 runs to 14 residues. CDR3 DNA: TGTGCCAGCAGCCACCACTACACCGGCAACGAGCAGTACTTC. Protein sequence: CASSHHYTGNEQYF.

This clone has ten or more counts. The rearrangement uses TRBV2 and TRBJ1-2; D gene uncertain. The CDR3 extends over 13 amino acids. Trimming took 3 bases from V and 3 from J, leaving 8 bases between them. Germline CDR1 SNHLY, CDR2 FYNNEI. In DNA, the CDR3 is TGTGCCAGCAGTGAGGGAGGGTACTATGGCTACACCTTC. This encodes CASSEGGYYGYTF.

With respect to this clone: The junction does not match germline at one end; this may be a read error. This chain joins TRBV7-2 and TRBJ2-2; TRBD2 is a possible D gene (5 bases). This CDR3 comprises 14 residues. Germline V gene data show CDR1 as SGHTA and CDR2 as FQGNSA. In DNA form, the CDR3 reads TGTGCCAGCAGCTTAGCACAGATGACCGGGGAGCTGCTTTTT. Translating it yields CASSLAQMTGELLF.

This rearrangement joins TRBV10-3 to TRBJ1-2, with 7 bases identical to TRBD1. The CDR3 spans 13 residues. The V gene end was trimmed by 6 bases and the J gene end by 2 bases; junction bases not matched to a gene: 3. Germline CDR1 reads ENHRY; CDR2 reads SYGVKD. The CDR3 loop is CAIRPQGNYGYTF. The CDR3 DNA is TGTGCCATCAGGCCACAGGGGAACTATGGCTACACCTTC.

The chain has TRBV10-3 and TRBJ2-5; weak D call: TRBD1 (6 bases). The assigned J gene may be wrong: the sequence end matches TRBJ2-7 better. CDR1 and CDR2 from the germline V gene are ENHRY and SYGVKD. This CDR3 comprises 14 residues. CDR3 bases: TGTGCCATCAGTGAAGGGGGACACACATACGAGCAGTACTTC. This translates into CAISEGGHTYEQYF.

This clone occurred a few times. V and J are TRBV27 and TRBJ1-2; maybe TRBD1 (6 bases). The length of the CDR3 is 13 residues. The germline V and J ends were trimmed by 2 bases and 5 bases, with 9 bases remaining between them. CDR1 is MNHEY, CDR2 SMNVEV, per germline (reference sequence). CDR3 nucleotide sequence: TGTGCCAGCAGTTTACACACAGGGTATGGCTACACCTTC. As protein: CASSLHTGYGYTF.

This clone was counted many times. The gene calls are TRBV5-6 and TRBJ1-6; D is uncertain. The V and J ends lost 1 base and 0 bases respectively, with 11 bases between them. Germline loops: CDR1 SGHDT, CDR2 YYEEEE. CDR3 size: 17 residues. Here the CDR3 reads CASSLRAPSSYNSPLHF. The CDR3 bases are TGTGCCAGCAGCTTGCGAGCCCCGAGCTCCTATAATTCACCCCTCCACTTT.

The sample holds many counts of this clone. The chain employs TRBV19 and TRBJ2-3, with 10 bases lining up with TRBD2. The germline V gene has CDR1 LNHDA and CDR2 SQIVND (reference sequence). Trimming at V came to 3 bases and at J to 7 bases, leaving 7 bases not matched to a gene. This CDR3 has 15 residues. CDR3 region: CASSISGGPSYTQYF. The CDR3 bases are TGTGCCAGTAGTATTAGCGGGGGGCCTTCCTATACGCAGTATTTT.

This clone appeared a few times. V and J are TRBV28 and TRBJ1-5, with 12 bases lining up with TRBD1. This CDR3 has 15 residues. Germline V gene sequence: CDR1 MDHEN, CDR2 SYDVKM. The trim removed 5 bases at V and 7 bases at J, leaving 6 bases unmatched. The CDR3 DNA reads as TGTGCCAGCAGTACCGGGACAGGGGGCGTGCAGCCCCAGCATTTT. As protein: CASSTGTGGVQPQHF.

Ten or more counts support this clone. V is TRBV5-6 and J is TRBJ1-3, with D tentatively TRBD1 (6 bases). CDR1 SGHDT and CDR2 YYEEEE come from the germline V gene. The length of the CDR3 is 19 residues. V was pared by 4 bases and J by 3 bases, with 26 bases between. The CDR3 coding sequence is TGTGCCAGCAGCAATAACCGGGACAATCATTTACGTCTTGGAAACACCATATATTTT. Its translation is CASSNNRDNHLRLGNTIYF.